The 17 T cell receptor beta chains below were found in one sample sequenced in a study of T-cell memory formation after mild COVID-19. TCRdb redid the calling of the 5' RACE reads with MiXCR, one entry per CDR3 protein. The table has fewer than 500,000 distinct CDR3 sequences, 20% to 25% seen once. The sequencing input was PBMCs or a T cell subset sorted from them (not recorded which). These receptors were collected from an adult woman who had mild COVID-19 (a few samples of this study predate the infection). Cell type and time point are not known.

This clonotype was counted only a few times. This rearrangement joins TRBV20-1 to TRBJ2-1, with D possibly matching TRBD1 (6 bases). This CDR3 comprises 15 residues. V lost 8 bases to trimming and J lost 9 bases, with 26 bases between them. Per germline, CDR1 DFQATT and CDR2 SNEGSKA (reference sequence). The CDR3 region is CSTTRGFSPGSEQFF. In DNA, the CDR3 is TGCAGTACCACCAGGGGATTTTCCCCAGGTTCTGAGCAGTTCTTC.

This clonotype was seen just once. V gene TRBV6-5 combines with J gene TRBJ1-6; D uncertain. CDR3 length: 13 residues. Trimming stripped 6 bases from V and 5 bases from J, with 8 bases between. Germline CDR1 is MNHEY and CDR2 is SVGAGI. In nucleotides, the CDR3 is TGTGCCAGCAGGAAGGGCCATAATTCACCCCTCCACTTT. Translated: CASRKGHNSPLHF.

This clonotype was seen a single time. The rearrangement links TRBV2 to TRBJ1-2, with D unresolved. The CDR3 is made up of 11 amino acids. Trimming shortened V by 4 bases and J by 6 bases, and 6 bases separated the two germline ends. Germline V CDR1 and CDR2: SNHLY, FYNNEI. The CDR3, as DNA: TGTGCCAGCAGTGCCGAGGATGGCTACACCTTC. This encodes CASSAEDGYTF.

This clonotype was recorded a few times. The chain is built from TRBV20-1 and TRBJ2-7; tentative D call: TRBD1 (6 bases). CDR3 length equals 13 residues. Germline-derived CDR1 and CDR2 are DFQATT and SNEGSKA (reference sequence). V was pared by 3 bases and J by 3 bases, with 12 bases between. The CDR3 region has the DNA TGCAGTGCTAGGGAGACAGGCCTCTACGAGCAGTACTTC. Its protein product is CSARETGLYEQYF.

The J gene is TRBJ1-1, the V gene TRBV20-1; D is ambiguous. The CDR3 extends over 10 amino acids. The germline V gene has CDR1 DFQATT and CDR2 SNEGSKA (reference sequence). V was pared by 3 bases and J by 11 bases, with 10 bases between. CDR3 coding DNA: TGCAGTGCTAGCAAAGGGCAGGCTTTCTTT. It specifies CSASKGQAFF.

This clonotype was found a few times. The V gene is TRBV7-2, the J gene TRBJ2-4; 7 bases agree with TRBD2. J lost 6 bases, V lost 5 bases, and 7 bases had no gene match. Germline V gives CDR1 SGHTA, CDR2 FQGNSA. There are 14 residues in the CDR3. In nucleotides, the CDR3 is TGTGCCAGCAGCCTAAGGACGGGGGGAAACATTCAGTACTTC. Translating it yields CASSLRTGGNIQYF.

The chain carries TRBV7-2 and TRBJ2-1; D ambiguous. V was shortened by 5 bases and J by 8 bases, with 13 bases between the two germline ends. This CDR3 contains 13 residues. Germline assignment: CDR1 SGHTA and CDR2 FQGNSA. CDR3 region: CASSDVKTDEQFF. The CDR3 DNA sequence: TGTGCCAGCAGCGACGTTAAAACCGATGAGCAGTTCTTC.

The sample holds a few counts of this clonotype. V usage is TRBV6-1 and J usage is TRBJ2-3; TRBD1 matches at 9 bases. Looked up from germline, CDR1 is MNHNS and CDR2 is SASEGT. J gave up 4 bases and V 6 bases, and 11 bases lay outside the gene matches. The CDR3 spans 16 residues. The CDR3 coding sequence is TGTGCCAGCAGAAACACCGGGACAGGGAGGGCAGATACGCAGTATTTT. Protein sequence: CASRNTGTGRADTQYF.

The chain uses TRBV4-2 and TRBJ1-6; no firm D call. Per germline, CDR1 LGHNA and CDR2 YNFKEQ. The CDR3 loop spans 16 amino acids. The V end was cut by 0 bases, the J end by 8 bases, with 14 bases between. The CDR3 loop is CASSQDSAGGDSPLHF. The CDR3 nucleotides are TGTGCCAGCAGCCAAGATTCTGCAGGCGGTGATTCACCCCTCCACTTT.

A single count supports this clonotype. The chain has TRBV7-2 and TRBJ2-1, with TRBD1 matching 9 bases. V lost 5 bases and J lost 5; bases outside the gene matches: 10. The CDR3 spans 16 residues. Per the germline V gene, CDR1 is SGHTA and CDR2 is FQGNSA. CDR3 DNA sequence: TGTGCCAGCAGCCCCCGGGACAGGGCAGCTGACAATGAGCAGTTCTTC. This translates into CASSPRDRAADNEQFF.

The J gene is TRBJ2-5, the V gene TRBV29-1, with D tentatively TRBD1 or TRBD2 (5 bases each). V lost 7 bases and J lost 2, with 17 bases in between. CDR1 and CDR2 (germline): SQVTM, ANQGSEA. The CDR3 has 14 amino acids. Here the CDR3 reads CSAEGPSAQETQYF. CDR3 nucleotide sequence: TGCAGCGCCGAGGGACCGAGCGCACAAGAGACCCAGTACTTC.

This clonotype has ten or more counts. CDR3 region: CASSITQNTEAFF. The DNA of the CDR3 is TGCGCCAGCAGCATAACACAGAACACTGAAGCTTTCTTT. The J gene is TRBJ1-1, the V gene TRBV5-1; D gene uncertain. The CDR3 loop spans 13 amino acids. Germline values: CDR1 SGHRS, CDR2 YFSETQ. V was cut by 4 bases and J by 1 base, with 8 bases left in between.

The J gene is TRBJ2-3, the V gene TRBV11-3; TRBD1 agrees at 10 bases. The CDR3 covers 17 residues. V lost 1 base and J lost 2; bases outside the gene matches: 6. Germline CDR1 is SGHNT and CDR2 is YENEEA. DNA for the CDR3: TGTGCCAGCAGCTTAGGCGACAGGGGGCGGCCCACAGATACGCAGTATTTT. As protein: CASSLGDRGRPTDTQYF.

This clonotype was counted a few times. The J gene is TRBJ2-7, the V gene TRBV20-1; D possibly uses TRBD1 or TRBD2 (5 bases each). Trimming removed 7 bases from V and 3 bases from J, with 13 bases in between. CDR1 and CDR2 from the germline V gene are DFQATT and SNEGSKA (reference sequence). The CDR3 loop spans 12 amino acids. CDR3 sequence reads: CSVWGEGYEQYF. The CDR3, as DNA: TGCAGTGTATGGGGCGAGGGCTACGAGCAGTACTTC.

The genes are TRBV7-8 and TRBJ2-3; D tentatively fits TRBD1 or TRBD2 (6 bases each). CDR1 and CDR2 (germline): SGHVS, FQNEAQ. The CDR3 spans 17 residues. V was cut by 4 bases and J by 4 bases, with 21 bases left in between. This CDR3 reads CASSSRRGPQGPDTQYF. The CDR3 DNA follows: TGTGCCAGCAGCTCCCGGAGGGGCCCCCAGGGGCCAGATACGCAGTATTTT.

The table lists this clonotype with a few counts. V gene TRBV3-1 combines with J gene TRBJ2-5; weak D call: TRBD2 (5 bases). The CDR3 sequence is 16 residues long. The V end lost 0 bases, the J end lost 1 base, and 12 bases lay between the germline ends. The V gene's germline CDR1 is LGHDT and CDR2 YNNKEL (reference sequence). CDR3 loop: CASSQDERIGQETQYF. The CDR3, as DNA: TGTGCCAGCAGCCAAGATGAGCGGATAGGCCAAGAGACCCAGTACTTC.

The rearrangement links TRBV5-1 to TRBJ2-5; possibly TRBD1 for D (6 bases). Trimming left V 2 bases short and J 3 bases short, with 14 bases between. CDR3 length equals 15 residues. Per germline, CDR1 SGHRS and CDR2 YFSETQ. The CDR3, as DNA: TGCGCCAGCAGCTTCCGGGTAGGGGGAGAAGAGACCCAGTACTTC. Amino acids: CASSFRVGGEETQYF.